This passage covers 32 T cell receptor beta chains from one sample sequenced in a study of T cell responses to AZD1222 COVID-19 vaccine. Profiling relied on immunoSEQ multiplex PCR, and the TCRdb table lists in-frame clones only, not all of them. The data contain 100,000 or so clones, 87% of them singletons. Specimen: peripheral blood, collected on day 0 of AZD1222 vaccination. These receptors all stem from an adult in good health.

This clone was counted between two and nine times. The chain uses TRBV7-9 and TRBJ1-6; D perhaps matches TRBD1 (5 bases). Between the trimmed V and J ends, which lost 5 bases and 5 bases, there was a span of 10 bases. Germline V gene data show CDR1 as SEHNR and CDR2 as FQNEAQ (reference sequence). The CDR3 is made up of 14 amino acids. CDR3 in DNA: TGTGCCAGCAGCCTAGACAGTGATAATTCACCCCTCCACTTT. Protein product: CASSLDSDNSPLHF. Full variable domain (missing parts from reference TRBV7-9 and TRBJ1-6): DTGVSQNPRHKITKRGQNVTFRCDPISEHNRLYWYRQTLGQGPEFLTYFQNEAQLEKSRLLSDRFSAERPKGSFSTLEIQRTEQGDSAMYLCASSLDSDNSPLHFGNGTRLTVT.

V is TRBV15 and J is TRBJ1-2; 8 bases fit TRBD1. The germline CDR1 and CDR2 sequences are LNHNV and YYDKDF (reference sequence). V shed 8 bases, J shed 2 bases, and the junction held 1 base outside the gene matches. The CDR3 contains 12 residues. CDR3 sequence reads: CATAGGNYGYTF. The CDR3 DNA follows: TGTGCCACCGCAGGGGGCAACTATGGCTACACCTTC.

The chain combines TRBV7-2 with TRBJ2-5; 11 bases align to TRBD2. CDR1 and CDR2 (germline): SGHTA, FQGNSA. The CDR3 runs to 18 residues. V lost 5 bases, J lost 1 base, and 12 bases stayed unmatched. The CDR3 region is CASSLQFGGLAVQETQYF. The CDR3 DNA follows: TGTGCCAGCAGCCTTCAGTTTGGGGGACTAGCGGTCCAAGAGACCCAGTACTTC.

The chain recombines TRBV29-1 with TRBJ2-3, with D perhaps TRBD1 (6 bases). The V end lost 0 bases, the J end lost 4 bases, and 11 bases lay between the germline ends. Per germline, CDR1 SQVTM and CDR2 ANQGSEA. The CDR3 covers 14 residues. In DNA form, the CDR3 reads TGCAGCGTTGAAGATTTAGGGGGAGCAGATACGCAGTATTTT. It codes for CSVEDLGGADTQYF.

V and J are TRBV27 and TRBJ1-1, with TRBD1 identical over 9 bases. CDR3 size: 16 residues. Germline assignment: CDR1 MNHEY and CDR2 SMNVEV (reference sequence). With 5 bases clipped from V and 2 bases from J, the junction kept 9 bases outside the gene matches. The CDR3 region is CASSISGTGINTEAFF. DNA of the CDR3: TGTGCCAGCAGTATCTCCGGGACAGGGATCAACACTGAAGCTTTCTTT.

The chain recombines TRBV6-5 with TRBJ1-4, with 11 bases lining up with TRBD1. CDR1 is MNHEY and CDR2 is SVGAGI in the germline V gene. J was trimmed by 8 bases and V by 6 bases; bases with no gene match: 2. This CDR3 region has 13 residues. The CDR3 protein is CASRGQGEEKLFF. The CDR3 DNA sequence: TGTGCCAGCAGGGGACAGGGGGAGGAAAAACTGTTTTTT.

The CDR3 region is CASSQGRQGKPPSGELFF. The DNA of the CDR3 is TGTGCCAGCAGCCAAGGACGACAGGGAAAACCCCCTTCCGGGGAGCTGTTTTTT. The chain employs TRBV14 and TRBJ2-2, with 7 positions matching TRBD1. The germline CDR1 and CDR2 sequences are SGHDN and FVKESK. Trimming removed 1 base from V and 6 bases from J; junction bases left unmatched: 14. CDR3 length: 18 residues.

This clone was observed a single time. The chain uses TRBV7-8 and TRBJ2-7; D remains ambiguous. Germline CDR1 SGHVS, CDR2 FQNEAQ. Deletions cut 4 bases from V and 0 bases from J, with 10 bases between. This CDR3 is 14 amino acids long. The CDR3 DNA follows: TGTGCCAGCAGCTACGGGCTGAGCTCCTACGAGCAGTACTTC. It is translated as CASSYGLSSYEQYF.

This clone was recorded only once. V is TRBV6-5 and J is TRBJ1-1; maybe TRBD1 (5 bases). V was shortened by 6 bases and J by 5 bases, with 16 bases between the two germline ends. This CDR3 region has 14 residues. Germline V CDR1 and CDR2: MNHEY, SVGAGI. The CDR3 sequence is CASSSNWGGTEAFF. Written as DNA, the CDR3 is TGTGCCAGCAGCTCTAACTGGGGGGGAACTGAAGCTTTCTTT.

The DNA for the CDR3 is TGTGCCAGCTCAGGCCCCGGGGCCCTGGGTGAAAAACTGTTTTTT. It yields the protein CASSGPGALGEKLFF. The chain is built from TRBV18 and TRBJ1-4; weak D call: TRBD1 (5 bases). Between the trimmed V and J ends, which lost 5 bases and 7 bases, there was a span of 17 bases. Germline V gives CDR1 KGHSH, CDR2 LQKENI. The length of the CDR3 is 15 residues.

The rearrangement joins TRBV28 to TRBJ2-1; 13 bases align to TRBD2. The V gene's germline CDR1 is MDHEN and CDR2 SYDVKM. The CDR3 is 15 residues long. With 5 bases clipped from V and 9 bases from J, the junction kept 7 bases outside the gene matches. This CDR3 reads CASSPLGLAGAEQFF. CDR3 sequence (DNA): TGTGCCAGCAGTCCTCTCGGACTAGCGGGGGCTGAGCAGTTCTTC.

Only a few counts were recorded for this clone. The rearrangement uses TRBV6-6 and TRBJ1-2, with D possibly TRBD1 on 5 matching bases. V lost 11 bases and J 4 bases, leaving 14 bases between the germline ends. CDR1 is MNHNY, CDR2 SVGAGI, per germline (reference sequence). The CDR3 length is 12 residues. DNA of the CDR3: TGTGCCGGGGCTGGGCACCTCTATGGCTACACCTTC. It translates to CAGAGHLYGYTF.

This chain uses TRBV7-8 with TRBJ1-2; D gene uncertain. The germline V gene encodes CDR1 SGHVS and CDR2 FQNEAQ. Between the trimmed V and J ends, which lost 5 bases and 8 bases, there was a span of 12 bases. This CDR3 has 12 amino acids. CDR3 sequence reads: CASSLSTSGYTF. CDR3 DNA: TGTGCCAGCAGCCTGTCCACCTCGGGCTACACCTTC. The variable domain in full, with the rest retrieved from reference TRBV7-8 and TRBJ1-2, is GAGVSQSPRYKVAKRGQDVALRCDPISGHVSLFWYQQALGQGPEFLTYFQNEAQLDKSGLPSDRFFAERPEGSVSTLKIQRTQQEDSAVYLCASSLSTSGYTFGSGTRLTVV.

The chain employs TRBV5-4 and TRBJ1-2; tentative D call: TRBD1 (5 bases). Germline-derived CDR1 and CDR2 are SGHNT and YYREEE (reference sequence). V lost 0 bases to trimming and J lost 3 bases, with 6 bases between them. The CDR3 covers 13 residues. The CDR3 sequence: CASSLGQHYGYTF. The CDR3 DNA is TGTGCCAGCAGCTTGGGACAGCACTATGGCTACACCTTC.

This clone was seen a single time. The rearrangement joins TRBV9 to TRBJ1-3; 7 bases align to TRBD1. With V trimmed by 2 bases and J by 4 bases, 9 bases remained unmatched. This CDR3 has 16 amino acids. CDR1 is SGDLS and CDR2 is YYNGEE in the germline V gene. Here the CDR3 reads CASSVGGQTQGNTIYF. The CDR3 nucleotides read TGTGCCAGCAGCGTCGGGGGACAGACCCAGGGAAACACCATATATTTT.

The chain carries TRBV4-2 and TRBJ2-3, with TRBD1 identical over 10 bases. Germline CDR1 reads LGHNA; CDR2 reads YNFKEQ. The CDR3 runs 16 residues. The ends lost 4 bases at V and 4 bases at J; junction bases unmatched: 8. CDR3 sequence: CASSPIRDRGSDTQYF. The CDR3 DNA reads as TGTGCCAGCAGCCCTATTCGGGACAGGGGTTCAGATACGCAGTATTTT.

This clone has just one count. The chain carries TRBV5-8 and TRBJ2-1; D is ambiguous. The CDR3 extends over 14 amino acids. Trimming removed 4 bases from V and 2 bases from J, with 10 bases in between. The germline CDR1 and CDR2 sequences are SGHTS and YDEGEE. The CDR3 region is CASSLSWTYNEQFF. CDR3 nucleotide sequence: TGTGCCAGCAGCCTGTCGTGGACCTACAATGAGCAGTTCTTC.

The chain recombines TRBV7-3 with TRBJ2-3; 9 nucleotides line up with TRBD1. The CDR3 is 15 amino acids. Germline V lookup: CDR1 SGHTA, CDR2 FQGTGA. The V and J ends lost 4 bases and 1 base, in that order; junction bases with no gene match: 3. The CDR3 region has the DNA TGTGCCAGCAGCTCGGGACAGGGAGGCACAGATACGCAGTATTTT. It is translated as CASSSGQGGTDTQYF.

J is TRBJ1-3 and V is TRBV12-5; D not certain. Germline CDR1 and CDR2: LGHNT and FRNRAP. The V end lost 7 bases, the J end lost 0 bases, and 13 bases lay between the germline ends. The CDR3 is made up of 15 amino acids. The CDR3: CASDFGVPSGNTIYF. The CDR3 DNA follows: TGTGCTAGTGACTTTGGGGTGCCCTCTGGAAACACCATATATTTT.

In this sample, this clone turned up once. The gene calls are TRBV12-5 and TRBJ2-1; D is possibly TRBD1 (5 bases). Trimming cost V 7 bases and J 6 bases, with 19 bases left between them. This CDR3 is built from 15 residues. Germline lookup yields CDR1 LGHNT and CDR2 FRNRAP. The CDR3 here is CASVPDLGAFNEQFF. The CDR3 DNA is TGTGCTAGTGTCCCGGACCTAGGGGCCTTCAATGAGCAGTTCTTC.

The rearrangement joins TRBV6-6 to TRBJ2-4; possibly TRBD1 for D (6 bases). Germline V gene lookup returns CDR1 MNHNY and CDR2 SVGAGI (reference sequence). The V and J ends lost 6 bases and 1 base respectively, with 16 bases between them. The CDR3 consists of 16 residues. CDR3: CASSSQGLPAKNIQYF. In DNA form, the CDR3 reads TGTGCCAGCAGCTCACAGGGCCTCCCTGCCAAAAACATTCAGTACTTC.

The chain joins TRBV9 to TRBJ2-2, with 9 bases fitting TRBD1. CDR3 length: 15 amino acids. Germline loops: CDR1 SGDLS, CDR2 YYNGEE. V shed 3 bases and J 7 bases; nucleotides not matched to a gene: 7. Written as DNA, the CDR3 is TGTGCCAGCAGCGGGTCGACAGGGGGAAGCGGGGAGCTGTTTTTT. It translates to CASSGSTGGSGELFF.

The chain carries TRBV3-1 (or the pseudogene TRBV3-2) and TRBJ2-1; no reliable D call. This CDR3 comprises 13 residues. The V end lost 1 base, the J end lost 9 bases, and 10 bases lay between the germline ends. Germline V gene lookup returns CDR1 LGHDT and CDR2 YNNKEL (reference sequence). The CDR3 reads CASSQASGTEQFF. In DNA form, the CDR3 reads TGTGCCAGCAGCCAAGCATCCGGAACTGAGCAGTTCTTC.

The chain has TRBV6-5 and TRBJ2-1; 8 nucleotides match TRBD1. The germline CDR1 and CDR2 sequences are MNHEY and SVGAGI. The CDR3 has 16 amino acids. With V trimmed by 1 base and J by 8 bases, 10 bases remained unmatched. The CDR3 DNA sequence: TGTGCCAGCAGTTACTGGCAGGGGGCTAGTCTGGATGAGCAGTTCTTC. Its protein is CASSYWQGASLDEQFF.

The chain combines TRBV13 with TRBJ1-1; tentatively, D is TRBD1 (5 bases). Trimming took off 8 bases at V and 0 bases at J, with 13 bases between the two ends. The germline V gene encodes CDR1 PRHDT and CDR2 FYEKMQ (reference sequence). The CDR3 length is 14 residues. The DNA for the CDR3 is TGTGCCAGCTCCTCAAGGGGTTTGAACACTGAAGCTTTCTTT. Its translation is CASSSRGLNTEAFF.

This clone was recorded once. The V call is TRBV2, the J call TRBJ1-1; D gene ambiguous. Trimming removed 3 bases at V and 12 bases at J, with 17 bases between. Germline V gene data show CDR1 as SNHLY and CDR2 as FYNNEI. The CDR3 is 13 amino acids. DNA of the CDR3: TGTGCCAGCAGTGACGAGGTCGGACGGCATCCTTTCTTT. It encodes CASSDEVGRHPFF.

The V call is TRBV27, the J call TRBJ1-1; 7 bases line up with TRBD1. Germline CDR1 is MNHEY and CDR2 is SMNVEV (reference sequence). J gave up 6 bases and V 3 bases, and 4 bases lay outside the gene matches. CDR3 length: 13 amino acids. CDR3 residues: CASSLGQTSEAFF. The CDR3 bases are TGTGCCAGCAGTTTGGGACAGACCTCTGAAGCTTTCTTT.

The chain couples TRBV7-3 to TRBJ2-6, with 10 bases matching TRBD2. Trimming at V came to 5 bases and at J to 0 bases, leaving 7 bases not matched to a gene. CDR1 and CDR2 (germline): SGHTA, FQGTGA. This CDR3 comprises 18 residues. The CDR3 region has the DNA TGTGCCAGCAGCCCTACTAGCGGGGCCTCCTCTGGGGCCAACGTCCTGACTTTC. It is translated as CASSPTSGASSGANVLTF.

The sample holds one count of this clone. The rearrangement joins TRBV7-9 to TRBJ1-5; D is possibly TRBD1 (5 bases). There are 17 residues in the CDR3. Germline loops: CDR1 SEHNR, CDR2 FQNEAQ (reference sequence). Between the trimmed V and J ends, which lost 1 base and 0 bases, there was a span of 13 bases. CDR3 nucleotide sequence: TGTGCCAGCAGCTTAGTTGGGACCCTTAATAGCAATCAGCCCCAGCATTTT. It codes for CASSLVGTLNSNQPQHF.

The chain links TRBV11-2 to TRBJ2-1; D not certain. In germline, CDR1 is SGHAT, CDR2 FQNNGV. The CDR3 has 12 amino acids. V was trimmed by 5 bases and J by 9 bases, leaving 11 bases between them. The CDR3 spells CASSARPGEQFF. CDR3 nucleotide sequence: TGTGCCAGCAGCGCGCGGCCAGGTGAGCAGTTCTTC.

The genes are TRBV29-1 and TRBJ2-5, with D perhaps TRBD1 (6 bases). The CDR3 is made up of 16 amino acids. The germline V and J ends were trimmed by 6 bases and 1 base, with 21 bases remaining between them. Germline V gives CDR1 SQVTM, CDR2 ANQGSEA. CDR3 DNA sequence: TGCAGCGTCACATCGGGGACATGGACCGTCCAAGAGACCCAGTACTTC. This sequence encodes CSVTSGTWTVQETQYF.

The rearrangement joins TRBV7-9 to TRBJ2-1, with TRBD1 matching 10 bases. In germline, CDR1 is SEHNR, CDR2 FQNEAQ (reference sequence). After removal of 5 bases from V and 2 bases from J, the junction contained 9 bases not matched to a gene. CDR3 length: 17 residues. The CDR3 reads CASSPRPGQGAYNEQFF. In DNA, the CDR3 is TGTGCCAGCAGCCCAAGACCCGGACAGGGGGCCTACAATGAGCAGTTCTTC.